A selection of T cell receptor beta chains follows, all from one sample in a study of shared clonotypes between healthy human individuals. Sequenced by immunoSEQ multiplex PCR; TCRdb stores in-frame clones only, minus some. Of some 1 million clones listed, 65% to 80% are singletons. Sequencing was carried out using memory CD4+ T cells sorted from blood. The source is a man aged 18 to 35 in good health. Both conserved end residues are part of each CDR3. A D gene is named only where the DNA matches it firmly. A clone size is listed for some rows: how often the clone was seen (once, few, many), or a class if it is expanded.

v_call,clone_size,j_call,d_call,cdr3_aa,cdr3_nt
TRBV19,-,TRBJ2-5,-,CASSIAGETQYF,TGTGCCAGTAGTATCGCCGGAGAGACCCAGTACTTC
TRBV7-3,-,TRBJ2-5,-,CASSPRGQETQYF,TGTGCCAGCAGCCCAAGGGGCCAAGAGACCCAGTACTTC
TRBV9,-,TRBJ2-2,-,CASSGEWSNTGELFF,TGTGCCAGCAGCGGGGAGTGGTCGAACACCGGGGAGCTGTTTTTT
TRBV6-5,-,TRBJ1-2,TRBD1,CASTRGQSDGYTF,TGTGCCAGCACCAGGGGACAGAGCGACGGCTACACCTTC
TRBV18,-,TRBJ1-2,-,CASSPDTNYGYTF,TGTGCCAGCTCACCCGATACTAACTATGGCTACACCTTC
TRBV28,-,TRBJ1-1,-,CASSLRGPEAFF,TGTGCCAGCAGTTTACGGGGCCCTGAAGCTTTCTTT
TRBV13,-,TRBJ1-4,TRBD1,CASSFRQGNEKLFF,TGTGCCAGCAGCTTTCGACAGGGGAATGAAAAACTGTTTTTT
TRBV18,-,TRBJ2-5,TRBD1,CASTGQGVSGTQYF,TGTGCCAGCACTGGACAGGGCGTCTCAGGGACCCAGTACTTC
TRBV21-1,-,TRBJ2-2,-,CASSSGTPNTGELFF,TGTGCCAGCAGCAGCGGGACACCTAACACCGGGGAGCTGTTTTTT
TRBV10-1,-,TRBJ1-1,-,CASTVLNTEAFF,TGCGCCAGCACGGTGTTGAACACTGAAGCTTTCTTT
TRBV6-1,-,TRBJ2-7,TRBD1,CASRQGTGSYEQYF,TGTGCCAGCAGGCAGGGGACAGGATCATACGAGCAGTACTTC
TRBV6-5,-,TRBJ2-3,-,CASSFERRDTQYF,TGTGCCAGCAGTTTCGAGAGGAGAGATACGCAGTATTTT
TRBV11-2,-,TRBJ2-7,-,CASSLEAATYEQYF,TGTGCCAGCAGCTTAGAGGCGGCAACCTACGAGCAGTACTTC
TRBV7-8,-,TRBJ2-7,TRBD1,CASSLQGANNEQYF,TGTGCCAGCAGCTTACAGGGGGCGAATAACGAGCAGTACTTC
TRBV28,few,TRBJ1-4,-,CASRRPGDGEKLFF,TGTGCCAGCAGAAGACCGGGAGATGGCGAAAAACTGTTTTTT
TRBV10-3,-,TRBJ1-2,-,CAIDREYGYTF,TGTGCCATTGACCGTGAGTATGGCTACACCTTC
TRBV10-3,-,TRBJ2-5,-,CAIAGFETQYF,TGTGCCATTGCAGGATTTGAGACCCAGTACTTC
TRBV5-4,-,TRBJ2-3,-,CASSRDARDTQYF,TGTGCCAGCAGCAGGGACGCCAGAGATACGCAGTATTTT
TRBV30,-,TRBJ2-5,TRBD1,CAWSVGTVQGETQYF,TGTGCCTGGAGTGTAGGGACAGTGCAGGGAGAGACCCAGTACTTC
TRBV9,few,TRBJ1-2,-,CASSPGLRDGYTF,TGTGCCAGCAGCCCGGGGTTGCGAGATGGCTACACCTTC
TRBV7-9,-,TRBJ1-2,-,CASSLITASLTGGYTF,TGTGCCAGCAGCTTAATAACAGCATCCCTAACGGGGGGCTACACCTTC
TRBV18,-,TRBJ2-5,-,CASSSPGRQETQYF,TGTGCCAGCTCATCTCCCGGACGGCAAGAGACCCAGTACTTC
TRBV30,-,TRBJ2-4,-,CAWSVPLAKNIQYF,TGTGCCTGGAGTGTACCCCTAGCCAAAAACATTCAGTACTTC
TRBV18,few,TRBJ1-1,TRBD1,CASSPKTGENTEAFF,TGTGCCAGCTCACCCAAGACAGGGGAGAACACTGAAGCTTTCTTT
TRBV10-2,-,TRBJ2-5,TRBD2,CASSPLGLIETQYF,TGCGCCAGCAGCCCGTTGGGACTAATCGAGACCCAGTACTTC
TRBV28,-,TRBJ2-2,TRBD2,CASSTGGRNTGELFF,TGTGCCAGCAGCACGGGGGGGCGGAATACCGGGGAGCTGTTTTTT
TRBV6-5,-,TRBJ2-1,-,CASSISSYNEQFF,TGTGCCAGCAGTATCTCGAGCTACAATGAGCAGTTCTTC
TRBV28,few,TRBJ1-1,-,CASRVNTEAFF,TGTGCCAGCAGAGTTAACACTGAAGCTTTCTTT
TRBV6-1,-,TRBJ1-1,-,CASSDRRGEAFF,TGTGCCAGCAGTGACCGACGCGGTGAAGCTTTCTTT
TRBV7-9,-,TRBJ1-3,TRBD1,CASRQGAGNTIYF,TGTGCCAGCAGGCAGGGGGCTGGAAACACCATATATTTT
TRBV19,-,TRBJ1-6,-,CASSSLRLDNSPLHF,TGTGCCAGTAGTAGCCTACGGTTGGATAATTCACCCCTCCACTTT
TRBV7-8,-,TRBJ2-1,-,CASSLVGETYNEQFF,TGTGCCAGCAGCTTAGTGGGAGAGACCTACAATGAGCAGTTCTTC
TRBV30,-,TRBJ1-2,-,CAWSDRNYGYTF,TGTGCCTGGAGTGACAGAAACTATGGCTACACCTTC
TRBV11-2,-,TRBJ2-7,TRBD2,CASSRGLAGDEQYF,TGTGCCAGCAGTCGGGGACTAGCGGGAGACGAGCAGTACTTC
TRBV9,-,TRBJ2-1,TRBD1,CASSVRGQLSSYNEQFF,TGTGCCAGCAGCGTCCGGGGACAGCTGAGCTCCTACAATGAGCAGTTCTTC
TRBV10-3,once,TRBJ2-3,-,CAIMDGAGTDTQYF,TGTGCCATCATGGACGGGGCGGGCACAGATACGCAGTATTTT
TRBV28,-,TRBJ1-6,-,CASSSGGSLNSPLHF,TGTGCCAGCAGTTCTGGCGGATCCCTCAATTCACCCCTCCACTTT
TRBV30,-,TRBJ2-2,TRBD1,CAWSVTGLIGELFF,TGTGCCTGGAGTGTGACAGGGTTGATCGGGGAGCTGTTTTTT
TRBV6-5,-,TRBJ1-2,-,CASSPRSLGYGYTF,TGTGCCAGCAGTCCTCGCAGTCTCGGCTATGGCTACACCTTC
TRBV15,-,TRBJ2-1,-,CATSRGQGSGEQFF,TGTGCCACCAGCAGAGGCCAGGGGTCGGGGGAGCAGTTCTTC
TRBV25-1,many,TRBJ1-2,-,CASSDSNYGYTF,TGTGCCAGCAGTGATTCGAACTATGGCTACACCTTC
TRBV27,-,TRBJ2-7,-,CASSFAGGNNYEQYF,TGTGCCAGCAGTTTTGCCGGGGGTAACAACTACGAGCAGTACTTC
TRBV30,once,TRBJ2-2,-,CAWSPGLYTGELFF,TGTGCCTGGAGTCCCGGACTATACACCGGGGAGCTGTTTTTT
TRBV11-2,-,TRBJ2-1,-,CASSLVYSTQNEQFF,TGTGCCAGCAGCTTAGTTTACTCCACCCAGAATGAGCAGTTCTTC
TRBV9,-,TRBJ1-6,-,CASSVNWNSPLHF,TGTGCCAGCAGCGTAAATTGGAATTCACCCCTCCACTTT
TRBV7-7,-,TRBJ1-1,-,CASSLAANTEAFF,TGTGCTAGCAGCTTGGCCGCCAACACTGAAGCTTTCTTT
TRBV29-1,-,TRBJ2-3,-,CSVEGGPRMNTDTQYF,TGCAGCGTTGAAGGTGGTCCCCGCATGAACACAGATACGCAGTATTTT
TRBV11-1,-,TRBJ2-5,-,CASSSGTGHQETQYF,TGTGCCAGCAGCTCCGGGACGGGACATCAAGAGACCCAGTACTTC
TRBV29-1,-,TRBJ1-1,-,CSVGSAAVNTEAFF,TGCAGCGTTGGGTCGGCAGCTGTGAACACTGAAGCTTTCTTT
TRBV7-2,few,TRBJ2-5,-,CASSVPGAGALRKTQYF,TGTGCCAGCAGCGTACCCGGGGCGGGGGCCCTACGTAAGACCCAGTACTTC
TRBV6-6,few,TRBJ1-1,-,CASWEGNTEAFF,TGTGCCAGCTGGGAGGGGAACACTGAAGCTTTCTTT
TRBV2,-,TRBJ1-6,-,CASSFSGYNSPLHF,TGTGCCAGCAGTTTTTCAGGGTATAATTCACCCCTCCACTTT
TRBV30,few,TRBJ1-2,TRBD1,CAWSLGQHYTF,TGTGCCTGGAGTCTGGGACAGCACTACACCTTC
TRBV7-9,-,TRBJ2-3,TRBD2,CASSLGGLAGTTDTQYF,TGTGCCAGCAGCTTAGGGGGACTAGCGGGGACCACAGATACGCAGTATTTT
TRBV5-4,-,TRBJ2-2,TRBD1,CASSLGGTGRTGELFF,TGTGCCAGCAGCTTGGGGGGGACAGGGCGCACCGGGGAGCTGTTTTTT
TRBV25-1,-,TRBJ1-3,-,CASRLGSGNTIYF,TGTGCCAGCAGATTGGGCTCTGGAAACACCATATATTTT
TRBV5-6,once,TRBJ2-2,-,CASNWGKNTGELFF,TGTGCCAGCAATTGGGGGAAAAACACCGGGGAGCTGTTTTTT
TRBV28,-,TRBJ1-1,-,CASMDRQAFF,TGTGCCAGCATGGACCGGCAGGCTTTCTTT
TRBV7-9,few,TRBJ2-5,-,CASSLPQETQYF,TGTGCCAGCAGCTTGCCCCAAGAGACCCAGTACTTC